This T cell receptor (beta chain) came from a study of identifying expanded T cells in peripheral blood. Germline-derived CDR1 and CDR2 are MDHEN and SYDVKM. This CDR3 is 15 amino acids long. Libraries were prepared by immunoSEQ multiplex PCR; TCRdb keeps only in-frame clonotypes and omits some of them. The sample shows tens of thousands of clones, 70% to 90% of them seen only once. No infections or other immune events were documented during collection. About this clone itself: One end of the junction fails to match germline, which may point to a read error.

The V call is TRBV28, the J call TRBJ2-7; 10 bases map to TRBD2. The sequence was obtained from a person aged 18-70 years in good health. Sequencing used blood. CDR3 sequence: CASFGRTSGGYGQYF. As DNA, the CDR3 is TGTGCCTCCTTCGGCCGGACTAGCGGAGGTTACGGGCAGTACTTC.